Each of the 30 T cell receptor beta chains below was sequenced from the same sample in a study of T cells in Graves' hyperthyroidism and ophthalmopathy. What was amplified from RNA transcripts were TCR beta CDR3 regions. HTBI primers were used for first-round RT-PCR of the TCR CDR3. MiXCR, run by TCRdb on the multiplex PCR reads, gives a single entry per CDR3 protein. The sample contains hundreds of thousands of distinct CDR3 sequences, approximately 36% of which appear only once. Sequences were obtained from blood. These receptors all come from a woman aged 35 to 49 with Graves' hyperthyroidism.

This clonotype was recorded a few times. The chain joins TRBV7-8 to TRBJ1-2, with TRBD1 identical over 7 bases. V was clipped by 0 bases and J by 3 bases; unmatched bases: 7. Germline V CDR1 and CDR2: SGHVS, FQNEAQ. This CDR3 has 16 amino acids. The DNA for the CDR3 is TGTGCCAGCAGCTTAGCAGACAGGGCTTTAGACTATGGCTACACCTTC. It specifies CASSLADRALDYGYTF. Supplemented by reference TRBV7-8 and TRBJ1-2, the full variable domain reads GAGVSQSPRYKVAKRGQDVALRCDPISGHVSLFWYQQALGQGPEFLTYFQNEAQLDKSGLPSDRFFAERPEGSVSTLKIQRTQQEDSAVYLCASSLADRALDYGYTFGSGTRLTVV.

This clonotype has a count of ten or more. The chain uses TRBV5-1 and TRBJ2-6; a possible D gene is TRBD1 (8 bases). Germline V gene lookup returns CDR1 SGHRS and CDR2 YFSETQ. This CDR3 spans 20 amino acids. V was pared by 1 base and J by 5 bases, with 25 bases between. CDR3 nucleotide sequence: TGCGCCAGCAGCTTGACCACCGGGACAGGAGGGGGAGGGAGGGCCAACGTCCTGACTTTC. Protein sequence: CASSLTTGTGGGGRANVLTF.

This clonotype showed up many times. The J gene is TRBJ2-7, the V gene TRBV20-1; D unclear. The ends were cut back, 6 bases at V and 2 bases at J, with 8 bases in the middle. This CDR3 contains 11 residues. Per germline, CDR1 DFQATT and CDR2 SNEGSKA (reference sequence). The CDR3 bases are TGCAGTGCCCCGACCCCCTACGAGCAGTACTTC. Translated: CSAPTPYEQYF.

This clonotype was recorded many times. CDR3 in amino acids: CASSPDTEAFF. The CDR3 nucleotides are TGTGCCAGCAGTCCGGACACTGAAGCTTTCTTT. This chain uses TRBV12-3 or TRBV12-4 with TRBJ1-1; D unclear. The CDR3 spans 11 residues. Trimming stripped 5 bases from V and 3 bases from J, with 4 bases between.

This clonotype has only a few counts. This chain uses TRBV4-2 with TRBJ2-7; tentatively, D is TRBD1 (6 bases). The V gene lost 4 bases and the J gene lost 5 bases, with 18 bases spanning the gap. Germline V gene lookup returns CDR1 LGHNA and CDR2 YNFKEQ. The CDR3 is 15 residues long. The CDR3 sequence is CASSLTGFEVDEQYF. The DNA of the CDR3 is TGTGCCAGCAGCCTAACAGGGTTTGAGGTTGACGAGCAGTACTTC.

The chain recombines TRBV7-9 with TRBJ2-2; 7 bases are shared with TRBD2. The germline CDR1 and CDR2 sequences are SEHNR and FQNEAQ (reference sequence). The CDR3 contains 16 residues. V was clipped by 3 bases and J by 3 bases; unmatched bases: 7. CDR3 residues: CASSLFREAHTGELFF. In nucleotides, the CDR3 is TGTGCCAGCAGCTTGTTTCGGGAGGCCCACACCGGGGAGCTGTTTTTT.

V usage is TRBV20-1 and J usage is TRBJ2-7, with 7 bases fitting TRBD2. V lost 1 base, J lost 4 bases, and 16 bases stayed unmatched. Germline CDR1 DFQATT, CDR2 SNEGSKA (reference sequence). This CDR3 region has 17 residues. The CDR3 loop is CSARGPRPGRAHYEQYF. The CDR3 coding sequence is TGCAGTGCTAGAGGGCCCCGCCCAGGGAGGGCTCATTACGAGCAGTACTTC.

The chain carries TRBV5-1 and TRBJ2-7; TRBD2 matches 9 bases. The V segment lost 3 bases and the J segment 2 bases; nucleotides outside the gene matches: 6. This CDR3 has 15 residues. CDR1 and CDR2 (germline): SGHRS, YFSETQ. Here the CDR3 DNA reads TGCGCCAGCAGCTCCCTAGCGGGAACACCCTACGAGCAGTACTTC. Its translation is CASSSLAGTPYEQYF.

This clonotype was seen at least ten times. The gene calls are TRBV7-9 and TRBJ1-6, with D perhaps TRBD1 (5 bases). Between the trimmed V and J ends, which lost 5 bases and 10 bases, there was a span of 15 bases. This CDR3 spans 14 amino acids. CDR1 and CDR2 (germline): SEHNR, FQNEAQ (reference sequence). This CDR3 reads CASSRVGGGSPLHF. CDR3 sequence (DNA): TGTGCCAGCAGCCGTGTCGGGGGTGGGTCACCCCTCCACTTT. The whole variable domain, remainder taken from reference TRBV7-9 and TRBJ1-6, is DTGVSQNPRHKITKRGQNVTFRCDPISEHNRLYWYRQTLGQGPEFLTYFQNEAQLEKSRLLSDRFSAERPKGSFSTLEIQRTEQGDSAMYLCASSRVGGGSPLHFGNGTRLTVT.

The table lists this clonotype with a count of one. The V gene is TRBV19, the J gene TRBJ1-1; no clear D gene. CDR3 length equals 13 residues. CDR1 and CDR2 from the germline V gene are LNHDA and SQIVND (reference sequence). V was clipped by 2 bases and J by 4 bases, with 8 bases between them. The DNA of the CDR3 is TGTGCCAGTAGTATAACCTGGGGCACTGAAGCTTTCTTT. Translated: CASSITWGTEAFF.

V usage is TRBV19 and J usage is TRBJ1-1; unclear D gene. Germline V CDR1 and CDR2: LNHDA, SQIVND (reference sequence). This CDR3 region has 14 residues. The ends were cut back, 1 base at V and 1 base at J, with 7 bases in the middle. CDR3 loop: CASSIGVGNTEAFF. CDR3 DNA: TGTGCCAGTAGTATAGGGGTGGGGAACACTGAAGCTTTCTTT.

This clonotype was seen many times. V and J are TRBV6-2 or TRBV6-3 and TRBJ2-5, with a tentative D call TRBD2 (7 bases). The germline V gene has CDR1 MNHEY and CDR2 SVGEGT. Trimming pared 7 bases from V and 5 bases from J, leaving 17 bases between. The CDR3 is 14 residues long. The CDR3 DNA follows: TGTGCCAGCACCCACAGGAGGGGGGGCGAGACCCAGTACTTC. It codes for CASTHRRGGETQYF.

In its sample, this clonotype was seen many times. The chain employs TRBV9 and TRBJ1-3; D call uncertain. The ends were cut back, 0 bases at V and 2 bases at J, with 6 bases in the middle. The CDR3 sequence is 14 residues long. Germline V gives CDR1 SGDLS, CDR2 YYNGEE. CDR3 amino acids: CASSVGVTGNTIYF. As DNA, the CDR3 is TGTGCCAGCAGCGTAGGCGTTACTGGAAACACCATATATTTT.

The CDR3 reads CSARPPGQGAEEQYF. CDR3 coding DNA: TGCAGTGCTAGGCCCCCGGGACAGGGGGCAGAAGAGCAGTACTTC. This sequence joins TRBV20-1 and TRBJ2-7; TRBD1 aligns across 12 bases. The CDR3 runs 15 residues. V trimming: 3 bases; J trimming: 7 bases; junction bases outside the gene matches: 10. Germline CDR1 DFQATT, CDR2 SNEGSKA (reference sequence).

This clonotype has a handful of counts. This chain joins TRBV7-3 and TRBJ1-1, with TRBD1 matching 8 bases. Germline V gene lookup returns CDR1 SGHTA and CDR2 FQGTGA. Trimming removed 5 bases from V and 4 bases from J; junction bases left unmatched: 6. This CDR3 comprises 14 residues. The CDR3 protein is CASSIGQGGTEAFF. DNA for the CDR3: TGTGCCAGCAGCATAGGACAGGGCGGCACTGAAGCTTTCTTT.

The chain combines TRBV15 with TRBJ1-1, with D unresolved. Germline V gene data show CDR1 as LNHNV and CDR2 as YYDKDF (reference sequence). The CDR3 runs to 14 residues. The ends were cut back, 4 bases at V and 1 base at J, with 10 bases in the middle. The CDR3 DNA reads TGTGCCACCAGCAACAATCAGGAGAACACTGAAGCTTTCTTT. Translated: CATSNNQENTEAFF.

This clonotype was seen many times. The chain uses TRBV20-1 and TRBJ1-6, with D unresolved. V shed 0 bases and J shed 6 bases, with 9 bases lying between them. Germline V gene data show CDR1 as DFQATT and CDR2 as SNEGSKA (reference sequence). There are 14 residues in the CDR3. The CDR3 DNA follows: TGCAGTGCTAGAGATGGTCCAGTTAATTCACCCCTCCACTTT. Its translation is CSARDGPVNSPLHF.

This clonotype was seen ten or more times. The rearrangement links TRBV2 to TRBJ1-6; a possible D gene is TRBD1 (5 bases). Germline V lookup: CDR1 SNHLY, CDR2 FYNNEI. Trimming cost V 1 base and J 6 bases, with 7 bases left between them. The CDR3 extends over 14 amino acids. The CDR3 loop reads CASSEVTANSPLHF. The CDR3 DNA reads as TGTGCCAGCAGTGAAGTGACAGCTAATTCACCCCTCCACTTT.

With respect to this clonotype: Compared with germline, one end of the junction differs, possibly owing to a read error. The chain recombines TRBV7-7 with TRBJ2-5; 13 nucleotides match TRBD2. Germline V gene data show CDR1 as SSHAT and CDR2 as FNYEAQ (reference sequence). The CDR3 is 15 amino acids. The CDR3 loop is CASSSGLAGTQTQYF. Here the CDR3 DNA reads TGTGCTAGCAGCTCGGGACTAGCGGGAACACAGACCCAGTACTTC.

The CDR3 region is CASSPLGSTGNTEAFF. The CDR3 DNA is TGTGCCAGCAGCCCTCTCGGGTCCACAGGGAACACTGAAGCTTTCTTT. The chain employs TRBV7-9 and TRBJ1-1; D possibly corresponds to TRBD1 (5 bases). CDR1 and CDR2 from the germline V gene are SEHNR and FQNEAQ (reference sequence). The CDR3 is 16 amino acids. Trimming cost V 5 bases and J 1 base, with 17 bases left between them. Filled out from reference TRBV7-9 and TRBJ1-1, the complete variable domain reads DTGVSQNPRHKITKRGQNVTFRCDPISEHNRLYWYRQTLGQGPEFLTYFQNEAQLEKSRLLSDRFSAERPKGSFSTLEIQRTEQGDSAMYLCASSPLGSTGNTEAFFGQGTRLTVV.

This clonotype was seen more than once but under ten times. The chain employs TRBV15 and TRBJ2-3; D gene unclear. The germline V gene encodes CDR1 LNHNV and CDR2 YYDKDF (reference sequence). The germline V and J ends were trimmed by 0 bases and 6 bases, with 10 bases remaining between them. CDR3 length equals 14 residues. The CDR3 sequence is CATSRDSIEDTQYF. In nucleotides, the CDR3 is TGTGCCACCAGCAGAGATTCGATCGAGGATACGCAGTATTTT.

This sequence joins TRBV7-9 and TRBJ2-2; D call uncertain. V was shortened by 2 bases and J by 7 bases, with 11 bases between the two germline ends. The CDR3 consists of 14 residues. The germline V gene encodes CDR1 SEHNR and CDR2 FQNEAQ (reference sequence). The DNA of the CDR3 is TGTGCCAGCAGCTTACAGGCGGATGTCGGGGAGCTGTTTTTT. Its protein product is CASSLQADVGELFF.

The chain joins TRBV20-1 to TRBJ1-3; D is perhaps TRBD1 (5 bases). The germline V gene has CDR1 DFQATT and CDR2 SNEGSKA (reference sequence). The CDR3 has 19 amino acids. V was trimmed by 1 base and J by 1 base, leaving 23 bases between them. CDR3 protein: CSARAHGWAGQGSGNTIYF. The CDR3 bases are TGCAGTGCTAGAGCTCATGGATGGGCAGGGCAAGGATCTGGAAACACCATATATTTT.

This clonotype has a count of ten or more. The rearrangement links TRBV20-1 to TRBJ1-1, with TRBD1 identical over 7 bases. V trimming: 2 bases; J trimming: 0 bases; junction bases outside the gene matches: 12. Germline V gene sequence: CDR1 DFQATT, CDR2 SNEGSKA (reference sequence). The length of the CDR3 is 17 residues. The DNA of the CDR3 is TGCAGTGCTAGACTATTCATGGACAGGAACATGAACACTGAAGCTTTCTTT. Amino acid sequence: CSARLFMDRNMNTEAFF.

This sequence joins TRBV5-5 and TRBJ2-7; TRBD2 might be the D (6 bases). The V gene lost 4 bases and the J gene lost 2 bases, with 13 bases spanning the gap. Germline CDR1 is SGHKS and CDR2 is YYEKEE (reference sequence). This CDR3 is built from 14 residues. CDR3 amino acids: CASSRGGSPYEQYF. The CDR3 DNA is TGTGCCAGCAGCCGGGGAGGTAGTCCCTACGAGCAGTACTTC.

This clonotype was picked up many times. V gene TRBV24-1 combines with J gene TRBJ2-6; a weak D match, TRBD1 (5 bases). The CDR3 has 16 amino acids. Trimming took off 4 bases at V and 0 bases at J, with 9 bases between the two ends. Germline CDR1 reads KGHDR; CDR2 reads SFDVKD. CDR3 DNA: TGTGCCACCAGTGACCCAGGGTACTCTGGGGCCAACGTCCTGACTTTC. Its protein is CATSDPGYSGANVLTF.

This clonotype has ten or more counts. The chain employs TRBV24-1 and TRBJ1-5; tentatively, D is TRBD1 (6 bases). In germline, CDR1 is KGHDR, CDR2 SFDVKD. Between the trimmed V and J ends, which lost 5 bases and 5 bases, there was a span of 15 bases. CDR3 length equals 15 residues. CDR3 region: CATSAHGGQDQPQHF. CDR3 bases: TGTGCCACCAGTGCCCACGGGGGGCAGGATCAGCCCCAGCATTTT.

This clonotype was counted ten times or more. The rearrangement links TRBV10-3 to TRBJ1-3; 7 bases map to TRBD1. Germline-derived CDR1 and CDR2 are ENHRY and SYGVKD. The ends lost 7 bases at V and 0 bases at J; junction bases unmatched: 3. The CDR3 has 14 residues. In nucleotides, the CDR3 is TGTGCCATCAAGGACAGGACCTCTGGAAACACCATATATTTT. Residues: CAIKDRTSGNTIYF.

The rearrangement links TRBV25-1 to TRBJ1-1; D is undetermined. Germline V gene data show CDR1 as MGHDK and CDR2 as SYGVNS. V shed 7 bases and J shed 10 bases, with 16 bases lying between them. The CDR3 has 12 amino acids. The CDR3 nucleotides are TGTGCCAGCACCGAGACCGGGCGCCGAGCTTTCTTT. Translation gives CASTETGRRAFF.

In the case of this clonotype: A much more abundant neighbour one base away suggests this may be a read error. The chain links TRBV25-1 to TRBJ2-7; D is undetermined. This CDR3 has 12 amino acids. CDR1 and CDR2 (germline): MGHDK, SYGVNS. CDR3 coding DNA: TGTGCCAGTGTGAAGTTCTCCTACGAGCAGCACTTC. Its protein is CASVKFSYEQHF.